These T cell receptor beta chains were read from a single sample in a study. TCRdb called the 5' RACE reads again in MiXCR, with one record for every CDR3 protein. The sample contains thousands of distinct CDR3 sequences, around a third of which appear only once. Sequencing was performed on naive CD4+ T cells sorted from a lymph node. Every receptor here comes from a female donor with breast cancer. Each CDR3 is given without its conserved first and last residue.

J	V	CDR3
TRBJ2-3	TRBV5-4	ASSRVPGRSTDTQY
TRBJ2-4	TRBV12-3/TRBV12-4	ASSLVEKNIQY
TRBJ1-1	TRBV6-5	ASSYSRTANTEAF
TRBJ2-1	TRBV2	ASNRDRSSEQF
TRBJ1-3	TRBV5-1	ASARQGAKGNTIY
TRBJ1-1	TRBV4-2	ASSPLGSTGGTGYTEAF
TRBJ1-6	TRBV6-5	ASTVGQHRSPLH
TRBJ2-1	TRBV20-1	SAVGDLEQF
TRBJ2-3	TRBV18	ASSPAAGADTDTQY
TRBJ1-1	TRBV20-1	SAIGTGGRGGTEAF
TRBJ2-7	TRBV7-7	ASSKDRGHEQY
TRBJ2-7	TRBV20-1	SAGRDSTYEQY
TRBJ2-5	TRBV5-1	ASSAGLEGGETQY
TRBJ2-1	TRBV29-1	SGLGTSGYSYNEQF
TRBJ2-7	TRBV6-5	ASRRQGEQY
TRBJ2-3	TRBV7-2	ASSHRGQHTDTQY
TRBJ1-1	TRBV20-1	SASNFGGADTEAF